This is a list of T cell receptor beta chains from one sample in a study of cytomegalovirus exposure and HLA in healthy donors. Sequencing was performed with immunoSEQ multiplex PCR; in TCRdb, only in-frame clones are kept and a portion is missing. The repertoire includes 55,000 to 75,000 clones, 91% of them detected once, and just over 3% sits in the top ten. The sequenced sample was PBMCs. The origin of the receptors is a young man in good health and CMV-seronegative. The CDR3 runs from the conserved cysteine through the conserved F or W.

v_call	j_call	cdr3_aa
TRBV9	TRBJ2-1	CASSAGGAYNEQFF
TRBV6-5	TRBJ2-4	CASARDRTNIQYF
TRBV18	TRBJ1-5	CASSPSGIQPQHF
TRBV5-1	TRBJ2-7	CASSLDSLYEQYF
TRBV5-6	TRBJ2-7	CASSLAAGRTTYEQYF
TRBV5-4	TRBJ1-2	CASSLTENYGYTF
TRBV30	TRBJ2-7	CAWGGLAGQQYF
TRBV25-1	TRBJ1-2	CASSEQTGIHGYTF
TRBV19	TRBJ2-3	CASSGRLAGAVIDTQYF
TRBV5-1	TRBJ1-1	CASSLADRMNTEAFF
TRBV7-2	TRBJ2-7	CASSRTASADYEQYF
TRBV19	TRBJ2-3	CASSSGLAGGDTQYF
TRBV5-1	TRBJ2-7	CASMLDTEGLREQYF
TRBV7-7	TRBJ2-1	CASSLAGTSNEQFF
TRBV5-1	TRBJ2-3	CASSPSGSLVDTQYF
TRBV15	TRBJ2-1	CATSRGTGVSYNEQFF
TRBV7-7	TRBJ2-5	CASSAYRETQYF
TRBV6-5	TRBJ2-7	CASSYSGLRDYEQYF
TRBV28	TRBJ1-1	CASSSAGVSDTEAFF
TRBV27	TRBJ2-7	CASSFGRGQGFYEQYF
TRBV19	TRBJ2-1	CASTDLPGSYNEQFF
TRBV9	TRBJ2-1	CASSALAGYVQFF
TRBV11-1	TRBJ2-2	CASSRQGLGTGELFF
TRBV28	TRBJ2-7	CASSLSRQGSYEQYF
TRBV7-9	TRBJ1-4	CASSSYDYREKLFF
TRBV6-5	TRBJ2-3	CASSPGDTQYF
TRBV4-3	TRBJ1-4	CASSQGQSATNEKLFF
TRBV18	TRBJ1-5	CASSRDMNQPQHF
TRBV5-1	TRBJ2-1	CASSLGLAGPSYNEQFF
TRBV7-9	TRBJ2-1	CATITVTKDNEQFF
TRBV6-5	TRBJ1-2	CASSSAGTGGYGYTF